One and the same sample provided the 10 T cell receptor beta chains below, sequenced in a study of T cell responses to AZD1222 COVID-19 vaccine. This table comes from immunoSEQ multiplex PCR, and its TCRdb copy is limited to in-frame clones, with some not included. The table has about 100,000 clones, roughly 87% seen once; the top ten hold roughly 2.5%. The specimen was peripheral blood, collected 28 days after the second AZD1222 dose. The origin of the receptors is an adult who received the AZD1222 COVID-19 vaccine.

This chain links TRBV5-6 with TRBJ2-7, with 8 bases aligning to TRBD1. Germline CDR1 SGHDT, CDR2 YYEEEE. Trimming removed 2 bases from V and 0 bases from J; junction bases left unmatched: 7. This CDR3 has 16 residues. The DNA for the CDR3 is TGTGCCAGCAGCTTTTACAGGGGGGCGAGCTCCTACGAGCAGTACTTC. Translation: CASSFYRGASSYEQYF.

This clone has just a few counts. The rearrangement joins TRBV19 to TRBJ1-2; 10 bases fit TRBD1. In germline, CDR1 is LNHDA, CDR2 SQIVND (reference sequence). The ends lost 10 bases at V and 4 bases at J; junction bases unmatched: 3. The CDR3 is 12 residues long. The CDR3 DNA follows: TGTGCCACCCGGGACAGGGGCTATGGCTACACCTTC. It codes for CATRDRGYGYTF.

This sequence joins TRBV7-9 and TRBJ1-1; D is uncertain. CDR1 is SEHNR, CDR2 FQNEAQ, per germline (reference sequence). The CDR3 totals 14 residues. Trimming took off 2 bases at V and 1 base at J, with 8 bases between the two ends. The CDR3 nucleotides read TGTGCCAGCAGCTTACGTCAGACGAACACTGAAGCTTTCTTT. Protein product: CASSLRQTNTEAFF.

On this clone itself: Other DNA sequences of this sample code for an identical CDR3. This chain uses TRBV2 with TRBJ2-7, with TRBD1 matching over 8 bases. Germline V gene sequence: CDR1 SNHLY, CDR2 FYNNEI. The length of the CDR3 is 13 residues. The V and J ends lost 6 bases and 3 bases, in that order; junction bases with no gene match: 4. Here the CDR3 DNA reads TGTGCCAGCAGCGAGGGACAGGACTACGAGCAGTACTTC. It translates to CASSEGQDYEQYF.

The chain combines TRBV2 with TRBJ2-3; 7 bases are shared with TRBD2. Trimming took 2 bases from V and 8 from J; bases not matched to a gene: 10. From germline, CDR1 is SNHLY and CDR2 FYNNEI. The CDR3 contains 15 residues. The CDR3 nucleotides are TGTGCCAGCAGTGAAACGAGAGGGGAGGGGAGTACGCAGTATTTT. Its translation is CASSETRGEGSTQYF. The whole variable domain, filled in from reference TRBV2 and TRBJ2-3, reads EPEVTQTPSHQVTQMGQEVILRCVPISNHLYFYWYRQILGQKVEFLVSFYNNEISEKSEIFDDQFSVERPDGSNFTLKIRSTKLEDSAMYFCASSETRGEGSTQYFGPGTRLTVL.

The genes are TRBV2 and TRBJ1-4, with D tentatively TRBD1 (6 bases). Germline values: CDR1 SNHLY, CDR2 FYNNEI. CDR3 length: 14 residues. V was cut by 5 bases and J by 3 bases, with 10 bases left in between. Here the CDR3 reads CASSLEGANEKLFF. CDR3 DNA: TGTGCCAGCAGTTTAGAGGGGGCTAATGAAAAACTGTTTTTT.

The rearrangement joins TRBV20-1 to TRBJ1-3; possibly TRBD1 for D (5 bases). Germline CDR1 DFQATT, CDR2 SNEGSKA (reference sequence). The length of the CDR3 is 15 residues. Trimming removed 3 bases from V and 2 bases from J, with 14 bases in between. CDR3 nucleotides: TGCAGTGCTAGTCGAATAGGGGCGCCTGGAAACACCATATATTTT. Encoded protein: CSASRIGAPGNTIYF.

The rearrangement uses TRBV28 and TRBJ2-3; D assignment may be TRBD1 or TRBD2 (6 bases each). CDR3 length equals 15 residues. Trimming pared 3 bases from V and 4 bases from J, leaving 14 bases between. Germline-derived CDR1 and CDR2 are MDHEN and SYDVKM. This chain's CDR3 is CASSLSVGGADTQYF. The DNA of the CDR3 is TGTGCCAGCAGTTTGTCAGTCGGGGGCGCAGATACGCAGTATTTT.

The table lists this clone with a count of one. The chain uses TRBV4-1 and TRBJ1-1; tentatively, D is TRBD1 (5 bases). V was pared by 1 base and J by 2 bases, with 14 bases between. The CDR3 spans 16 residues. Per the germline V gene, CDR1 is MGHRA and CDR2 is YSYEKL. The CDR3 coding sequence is TGCGCCAGCAGCCAAGGGGGGGGATCGGCCAACACTGAAGCTTTCTTT. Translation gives CASSQGGGSANTEAFF.

The CDR3 reads CASSIRAVYAGNTIYF. CDR3 DNA sequence: TGTGCCAGTAGTATCCGCGCCGTTTACGCGGGAAACACCATATATTTT. The chain joins TRBV19 to TRBJ1-3; D is unresolved. Trimming took off 3 bases at V and 4 bases at J, with 16 bases between the two ends. This CDR3 comprises 16 residues. Germline CDR1 is LNHDA and CDR2 is SQIVND (reference sequence).